Below are 18 T cell receptor beta chains sequenced from a single sample in a study of blood T cell repertoires in COVID-19. The repertoire was sequenced with immunoSEQ multiplex PCR; TCRdb's copy has only in-frame clones and lacks some. The data show around 67,000 clones, 75% to 90% seen once. Sequencing was performed on peripheral blood. The receptors here all came from a man aged 50 or older with active COVID-19.

This chain uses TRBV28 with TRBJ1-4; 10 positions match TRBD1. The CDR3 is 14 amino acids. V shed 3 bases and J 8 bases; nucleotides not matched to a gene: 3. Germline V gene data show CDR1 as MDHEN and CDR2 as SYDVKM. CDR3 amino acids: CASSLGQGSEKLFF. CDR3 DNA: TGTGCCAGCAGTTTGGGACAGGGGAGCGAAAAACTGTTTTTT.

The chain joins TRBV11-2 to TRBJ2-1, with 7 positions matching TRBD1. V lost 3 bases, J lost 3 bases, and 2 bases stayed unmatched. Per the germline V gene, CDR1 is SGHAT and CDR2 is FQNNGV. The CDR3 has 14 residues. Here the CDR3 DNA reads TGTGCCAGCAGCTTGACAGGGAACTACAATGAGCAGTTCTTC. Translation gives CASSLTGNYNEQFF.

V gene TRBV5-4 combines with J gene TRBJ1-1, with a tentative D call TRBD1 (5 bases). Germline CDR1 SGHNT, CDR2 YYREEE (reference sequence). CDR3 size: 14 residues. Trimming cost V 5 bases and J 1 base, with 12 bases left between them. CDR3 bases: TGTGCCAGCAGAGTCGGGCAGGGGAACACTGAAGCTTTCTTT. This translates into CASRVGQGNTEAFF.

The chain has TRBV9 and TRBJ1-6; a weak D match, TRBD1 (5 bases). The CDR3 sequence is 15 residues long. Germline-derived CDR1 and CDR2 are SGDLS and YYNGEE. V lost 0 bases and J lost 8, with 12 bases in between. Here the CDR3 reads CASSVDSGPDSPLHF. CDR3 sequence (DNA): TGTGCCAGCAGCGTAGATTCAGGGCCAGATTCACCCCTCCACTTT.

The chain uses TRBV30 and TRBJ2-3, with a tentative D call TRBD1 (5 bases). The germline V gene has CDR1 GTSNPN and CDR2 SVGIG (reference sequence). Trimming took 5 bases from V and 4 from J, leaving 7 bases between them. The CDR3 sequence is 11 residues long. The CDR3 protein is CAWDRSDTQYF. The DNA for the CDR3 is TGTGCCTGGGACAGATCAGATACGCAGTATTTT.

The chain recombines TRBV3-1 (or the pseudogene TRBV3-2) with TRBJ1-2, with 7 bases identical to TRBD1. Germline CDR1 reads LGHDT; CDR2 reads YNNKEL (reference sequence). V lost 3 bases to trimming and J lost 2 bases; unmatched junction nucleotides: 9. This CDR3 region has 16 residues. CDR3 DNA: TGTGCCAGCAGCCAGGGCGGGACAGCACCGAACTATGGCTACACCTTC. It yields the protein CASSQGGTAPNYGYTF.

The V gene is TRBV7-2, the J gene TRBJ2-1; 8 nucleotides line up with TRBD1. V was pared by 5 bases and J by 0 bases, with 6 bases of the junction left unmatched. The germline CDR1 and CDR2 sequences are SGHTA and FQGNSA. The CDR3 length is 16 residues. The CDR3, as DNA: TGTGCCAGCAGCCGGACAGGGCTCGACTCCTACAATGAGCAGTTCTTC. This gives the protein CASSRTGLDSYNEQFF.

V usage is TRBV28 and J usage is TRBJ1-2, with 9 bases fitting TRBD1. This CDR3 has 13 amino acids. Germline-derived CDR1 and CDR2 are MDHEN and SYDVKM. The V gene end was trimmed by 5 bases and the J gene end by 7 bases; junction bases not matched to a gene: 5. The CDR3 DNA follows: TGTGCCAGCAGTCCGGGACAGGGAGCTGGCTACACCTTC. Its protein product is CASSPGQGAGYTF.

V usage is TRBV5-1 and J usage is TRBJ2-5; D is possibly TRBD2 (6 bases). Germline CDR1 and CDR2: SGHRS and YFSETQ. The V gene lost 2 bases and the J gene lost 2 bases, with 16 bases spanning the gap. The CDR3 has 16 residues. The CDR3 coding sequence is TGCGCCAGCAGCTTAGGCCTCCGGGACTCACAAGAGACCCAGTACTTC. This codes for CASSLGLRDSQETQYF.

The chain links TRBV2 to TRBJ1-4; D ambiguous. Germline V gives CDR1 SNHLY, CDR2 FYNNEI. The V end lost 10 bases, the J end lost 8 bases, and 17 bases lay between the germline ends. This CDR3 comprises 13 residues. The CDR3 DNA is TGTGCCATCCAGAGGCATGAAAGAGAAAAACTGTTTTTT. Translation: CAIQRHEREKLFF.

The rearrangement uses TRBV19 and TRBJ2-3; D is ambiguous. Per germline, CDR1 LNHDA and CDR2 SQIVND (reference sequence). With 4 bases removed from V and 6 bases from J, the gap between germline ends came to 8 bases. The CDR3 covers 12 residues. Here the CDR3 reads CASSRRSDTQYF. The DNA for the CDR3 is TGTGCCAGTAGTAGGCGGAGTGATACGCAGTATTTT.

The chain joins TRBV6-2 or TRBV6-3 to TRBJ1-5; 11 bases agree with TRBD1. Unmatched junction bases numbered 7, after V lost 5 bases and J lost 7 bases. CDR3 length equals 15 residues. Germline V gene lookup returns CDR1 MNHEY and CDR2 SVGEGT. CDR3 protein: CASSTRDRGTQPQHF. For the CDR3, the DNA is TGTGCCAGCAGTACAAGGGACAGGGGGACCCAGCCCCAGCATTTT.

Notes on this clone: The sample holds other DNA sequences that translate to the same CDR3. The chain links TRBV5-1 to TRBJ2-3, with 10 bases fitting TRBD1. This CDR3 has 16 amino acids. From germline, CDR1 is SGHRS and CDR2 YFSETQ. J gave up 4 bases and V 4 bases, and 9 bases lay outside the gene matches. The CDR3 reads CASSPPGTGEADTQYF. CDR3 nucleotides: TGCGCCAGCAGCCCTCCCGGGACAGGGGAAGCAGATACGCAGTATTTT.

The V call is TRBV7-9, the J call TRBJ2-2; D call uncertain. This CDR3 contains 13 residues. Germline assignment: CDR1 SEHNR and CDR2 FQNEAQ (reference sequence). Trimming shortened V by 2 bases and J by 5 bases, and 6 bases separated the two germline ends. As DNA, the CDR3 is TGTGCCAGCAGCTTATTAGATACCGGGGAGCTGTTTTTT. It yields the protein CASSLLDTGELFF. Full variable domain (rest looked up from reference TRBV7-9 and TRBJ2-2): DTGVSQNPRHKITKRGQNVTFRCDPISEHNRLYWYRQTLGQGPEFLTYFQNEAQLEKSRLLSDRFSAERPKGSFSTLEIQRTEQGDSAMYLCASSLLDTGELFFGEGSRLTVL.

This chain joins TRBV7-2 and TRBJ2-3, with 7 bases aligning to TRBD1. Losses at the gene ends were 5 bases for V and 1 base for J; bases not matched to a gene: 18. This CDR3 is 19 amino acids long. CDR1 SGHTA and CDR2 FQGNSA come from the germline V gene. The CDR3 DNA reads TGTGCCAGCAGCCCGCGACAGGGCAGGAACAGAGTTGGCACAGATACGCAGTATTTT. Translation: CASSPRQGRNRVGTDTQYF.

This clone was observed a handful of times. The CDR3 region is CASSRPGGANYGYTF. DNA of the CDR3: TGTGCCAGCAGCCGACCAGGAGGGGCTAACTATGGCTACACCTTC. The rearrangement joins TRBV6-2 or TRBV6-3 to TRBJ1-2; tentative D call: TRBD1 (5 bases). Germline lookup yields CDR1 MNHEY and CDR2 SVGEGT. V gave up 6 bases and J gave up 0 bases, with 14 bases separating them. The CDR3 loop spans 15 amino acids.

The gene calls are TRBV5-4 and TRBJ1-4; TRBD1 matches at 10 bases. This CDR3 region has 16 residues. The germline gives CDR1 SGHNT, CDR2 YYREEE (reference sequence). With V trimmed by 3 bases and J by 10 bases, 12 bases remained unmatched. This chain's CDR3 is CASSSGDRGRVRKLFF. CDR3 nucleotide sequence: TGTGCCAGCAGCTCCGGGGACAGGGGAAGGGTCCGAAAACTGTTTTTT.

This rearrangement joins TRBV2 to TRBJ2-3; D remains ambiguous. V gave up 6 bases and J gave up 2 bases, with 6 bases separating them. Germline-derived CDR1 and CDR2 are SNHLY and FYNNEI. This CDR3 is built from 12 residues. DNA for the CDR3: TGTGCCAGCAGGGAGTACACAGATACGCAGTATTTT. Translated: CASREYTDTQYF.